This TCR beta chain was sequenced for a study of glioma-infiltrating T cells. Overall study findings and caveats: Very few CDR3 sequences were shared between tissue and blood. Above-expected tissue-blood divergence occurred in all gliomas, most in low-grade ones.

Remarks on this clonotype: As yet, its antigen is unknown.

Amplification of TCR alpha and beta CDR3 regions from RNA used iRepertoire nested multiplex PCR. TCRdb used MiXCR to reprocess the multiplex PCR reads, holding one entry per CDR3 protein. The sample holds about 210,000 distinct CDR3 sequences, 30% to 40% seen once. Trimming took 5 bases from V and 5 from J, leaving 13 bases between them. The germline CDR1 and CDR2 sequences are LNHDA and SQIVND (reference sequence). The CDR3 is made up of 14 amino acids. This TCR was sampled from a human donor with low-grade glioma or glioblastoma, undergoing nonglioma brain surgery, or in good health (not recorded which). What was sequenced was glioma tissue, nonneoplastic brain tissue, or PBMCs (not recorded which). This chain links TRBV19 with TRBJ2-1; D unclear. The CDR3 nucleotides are TGTGCCAGTAGTTGGGCCGGACGTCACAATGAGCAGTTCTTC. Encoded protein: CASSWAGRHNEQFF.